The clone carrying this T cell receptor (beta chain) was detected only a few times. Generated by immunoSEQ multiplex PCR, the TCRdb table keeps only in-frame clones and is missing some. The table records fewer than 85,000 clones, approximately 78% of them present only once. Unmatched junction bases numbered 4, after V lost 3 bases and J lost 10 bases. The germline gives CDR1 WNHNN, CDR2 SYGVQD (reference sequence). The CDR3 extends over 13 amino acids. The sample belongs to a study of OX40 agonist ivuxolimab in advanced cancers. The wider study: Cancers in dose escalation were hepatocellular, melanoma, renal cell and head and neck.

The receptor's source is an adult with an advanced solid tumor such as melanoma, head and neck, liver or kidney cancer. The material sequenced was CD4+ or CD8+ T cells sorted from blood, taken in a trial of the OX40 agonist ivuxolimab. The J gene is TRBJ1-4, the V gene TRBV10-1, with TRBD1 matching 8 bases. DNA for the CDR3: TGCGCCAGCAGTGATGGACAGGGCGGAAAACTGTTTTTT. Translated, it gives CASSDGQGGKLFF.